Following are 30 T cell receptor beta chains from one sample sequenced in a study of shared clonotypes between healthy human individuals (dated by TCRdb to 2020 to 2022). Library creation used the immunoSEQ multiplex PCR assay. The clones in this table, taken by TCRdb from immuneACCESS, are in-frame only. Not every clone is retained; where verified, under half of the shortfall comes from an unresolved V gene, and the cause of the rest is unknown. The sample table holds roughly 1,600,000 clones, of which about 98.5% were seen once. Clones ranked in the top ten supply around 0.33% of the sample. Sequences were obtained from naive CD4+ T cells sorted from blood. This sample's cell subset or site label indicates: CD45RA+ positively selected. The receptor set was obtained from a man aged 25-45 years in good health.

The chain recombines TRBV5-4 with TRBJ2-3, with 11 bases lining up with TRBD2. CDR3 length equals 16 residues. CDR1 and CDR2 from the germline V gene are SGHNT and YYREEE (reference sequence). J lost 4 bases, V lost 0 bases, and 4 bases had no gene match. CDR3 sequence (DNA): TGTGCCAGCAGCTTGGTAGCGGGAGGGCCTTCAGATACGCAGTATTTT. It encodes CASSLVAGGPSDTQYF.

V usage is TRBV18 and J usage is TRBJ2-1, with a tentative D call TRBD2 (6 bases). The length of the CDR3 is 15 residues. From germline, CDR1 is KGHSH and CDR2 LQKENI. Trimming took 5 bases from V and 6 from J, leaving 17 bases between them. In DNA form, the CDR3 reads TGTGCCAGCTCAACCGGTCGACTGGGAGGCAATGAGCAGTTCTTC. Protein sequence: CASSTGRLGGNEQFF.

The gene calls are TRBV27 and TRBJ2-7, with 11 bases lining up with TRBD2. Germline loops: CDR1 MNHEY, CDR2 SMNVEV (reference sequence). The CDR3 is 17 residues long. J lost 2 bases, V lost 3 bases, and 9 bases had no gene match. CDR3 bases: TGTGCCAGCAGTTTGGGTAGCGGGAGGGTATCGGCCTACGAGCAGTACTTC. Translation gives CASSLGSGRVSAYEQYF.

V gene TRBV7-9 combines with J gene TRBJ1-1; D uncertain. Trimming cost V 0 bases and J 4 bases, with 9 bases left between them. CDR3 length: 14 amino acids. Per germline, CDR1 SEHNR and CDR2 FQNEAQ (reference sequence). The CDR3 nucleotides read TGTGCCAGCAGCTTAGCGTCGGCTACCACTGAAGCTTTCTTT. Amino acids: CASSLASATTEAFF.

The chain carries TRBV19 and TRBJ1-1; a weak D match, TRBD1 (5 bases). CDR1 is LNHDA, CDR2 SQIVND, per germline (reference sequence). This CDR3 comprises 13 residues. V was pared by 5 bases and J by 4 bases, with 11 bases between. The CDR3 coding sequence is TGTGCCAGTAGTCCAGGGTTGGGCACTGAAGCTTTCTTT. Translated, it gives CASSPGLGTEAFF.

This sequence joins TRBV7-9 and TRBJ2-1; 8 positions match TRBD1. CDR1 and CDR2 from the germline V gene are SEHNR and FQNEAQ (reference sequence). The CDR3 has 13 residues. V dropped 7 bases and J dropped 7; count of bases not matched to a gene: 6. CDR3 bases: TGTGCCAGCATCCCGACAGGGGAGAATGAGCAGTTCTTC. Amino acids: CASIPTGENEQFF.

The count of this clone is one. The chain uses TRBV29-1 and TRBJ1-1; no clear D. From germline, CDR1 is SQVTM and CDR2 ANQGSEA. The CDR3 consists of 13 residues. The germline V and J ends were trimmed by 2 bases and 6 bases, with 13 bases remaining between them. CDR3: CSVERGIGAEAFF. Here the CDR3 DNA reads TGCAGCGTTGAAAGAGGGATTGGCGCTGAAGCTTTCTTT.

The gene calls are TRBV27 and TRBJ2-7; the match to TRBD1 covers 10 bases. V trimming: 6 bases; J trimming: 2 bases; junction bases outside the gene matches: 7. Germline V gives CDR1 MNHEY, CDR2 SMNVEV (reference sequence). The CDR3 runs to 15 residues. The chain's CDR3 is CASSEGQGITYEQYF. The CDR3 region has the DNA TGTGCCAGCAGCGAGGGACAGGGGATAACCTACGAGCAGTACTTC.

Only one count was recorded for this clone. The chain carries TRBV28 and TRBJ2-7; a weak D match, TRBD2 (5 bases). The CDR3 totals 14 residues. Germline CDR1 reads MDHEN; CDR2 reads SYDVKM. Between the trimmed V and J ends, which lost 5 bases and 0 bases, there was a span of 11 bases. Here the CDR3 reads CASSSGSISYEQYF. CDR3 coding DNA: TGTGCCAGCAGTAGTGGGAGTATCTCCTACGAGCAGTACTTC. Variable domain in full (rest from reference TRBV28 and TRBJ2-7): DVKVTQSSRYLVKRTGEKVFLECVQDMDHENMFWYRQDPGLGLRLIYFSYDVKMKEKGDIPEGYSVSREKKERFSLILESASTNQTSMYLCASSSGSISYEQYFGPGTRLTVT.

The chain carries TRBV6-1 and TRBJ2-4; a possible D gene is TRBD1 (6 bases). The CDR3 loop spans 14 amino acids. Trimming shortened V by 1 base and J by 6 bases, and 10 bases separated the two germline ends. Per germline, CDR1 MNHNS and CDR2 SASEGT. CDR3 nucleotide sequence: TGTGCCAGCAGTGAAGTTGGGGGCGGAAACATTCAGTACTTC. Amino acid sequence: CASSEVGGGNIQYF.

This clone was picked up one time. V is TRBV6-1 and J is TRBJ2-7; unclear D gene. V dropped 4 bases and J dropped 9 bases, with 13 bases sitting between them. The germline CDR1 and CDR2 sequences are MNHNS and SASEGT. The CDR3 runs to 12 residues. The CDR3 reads CASSGLLGAQYF. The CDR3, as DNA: TGTGCCAGCAGTGGATTACTCGGTGCGCAGTACTTC.

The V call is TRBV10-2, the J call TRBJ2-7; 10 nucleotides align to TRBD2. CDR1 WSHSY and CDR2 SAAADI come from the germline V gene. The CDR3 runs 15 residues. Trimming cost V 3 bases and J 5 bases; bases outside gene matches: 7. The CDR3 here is CASSDSSGSNNEQYF. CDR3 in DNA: TGCGCCAGCAGTGACTCTAGCGGGAGTAACAACGAGCAGTACTTC.

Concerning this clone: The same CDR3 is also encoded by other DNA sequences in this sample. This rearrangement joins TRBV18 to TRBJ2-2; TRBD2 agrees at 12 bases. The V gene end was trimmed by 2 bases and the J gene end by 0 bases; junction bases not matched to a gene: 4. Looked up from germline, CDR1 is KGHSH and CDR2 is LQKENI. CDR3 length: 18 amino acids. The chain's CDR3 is CASSPRLAGAANTGELFF. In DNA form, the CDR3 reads TGTGCCAGCTCACCAAGACTAGCGGGAGCCGCGAACACCGGGGAGCTGTTTTTT. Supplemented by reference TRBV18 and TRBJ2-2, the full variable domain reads NAGVMQNPRHLVRRRGQEARLRCSPMKGHSHVYWYRQLPEEGLKFMVYLQKENIIDESGMPKERFSAEFPKEGPSILRIQQVVRGDSAAYFCASSPRLAGAANTGELFFGEGSRLTVL.

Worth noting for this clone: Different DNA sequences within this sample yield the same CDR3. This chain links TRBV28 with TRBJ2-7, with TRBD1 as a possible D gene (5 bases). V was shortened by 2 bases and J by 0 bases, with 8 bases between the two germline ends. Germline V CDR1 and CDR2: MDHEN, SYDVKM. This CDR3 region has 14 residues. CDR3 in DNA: TGTGCCAGCAGTTTAGCGGACAACTCCTACGAGCAGTACTTC. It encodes CASSLADNSYEQYF. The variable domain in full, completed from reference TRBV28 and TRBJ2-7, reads DVKVTQSSRYLVKRTGEKVFLECVQDMDHENMFWYRQDPGLGLRLIYFSYDVKMKEKGDIPEGYSVSREKKERFSLILESASTNQTSMYLCASSLADNSYEQYFGPGTRLTVT.

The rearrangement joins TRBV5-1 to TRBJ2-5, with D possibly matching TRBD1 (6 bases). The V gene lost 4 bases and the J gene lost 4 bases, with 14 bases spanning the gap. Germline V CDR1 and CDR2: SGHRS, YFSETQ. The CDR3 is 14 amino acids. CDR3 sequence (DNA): TGCGCCAGCAGCGCAGGGACAACGCCAGAGACCCAGTACTTC. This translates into CASSAGTTPETQYF.

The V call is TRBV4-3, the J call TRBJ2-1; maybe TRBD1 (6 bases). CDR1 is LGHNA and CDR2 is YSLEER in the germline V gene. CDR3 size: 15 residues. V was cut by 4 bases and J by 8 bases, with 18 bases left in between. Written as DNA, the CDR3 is TGCGCCAGCAGCCGAAACAGGGTAGGGATCGATGAGCAGTTCTTC. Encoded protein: CASSRNRVGIDEQFF.

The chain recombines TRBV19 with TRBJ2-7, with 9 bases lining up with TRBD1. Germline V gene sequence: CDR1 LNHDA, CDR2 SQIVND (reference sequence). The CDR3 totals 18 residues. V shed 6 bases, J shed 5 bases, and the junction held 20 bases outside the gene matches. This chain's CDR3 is CASSLQGAVRTEPNEQYF. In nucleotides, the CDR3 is TGTGCCAGTAGCCTACAGGGGGCCGTTAGGACTGAACCTAACGAGCAGTACTTC.

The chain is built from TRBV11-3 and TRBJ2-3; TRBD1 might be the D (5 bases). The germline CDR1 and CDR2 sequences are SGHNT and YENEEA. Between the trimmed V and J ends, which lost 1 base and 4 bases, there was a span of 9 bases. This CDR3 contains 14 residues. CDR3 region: CASSLAGWSDTQYF. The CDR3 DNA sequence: TGTGCCAGCAGCTTAGCAGGGTGGTCAGATACGCAGTATTTT.

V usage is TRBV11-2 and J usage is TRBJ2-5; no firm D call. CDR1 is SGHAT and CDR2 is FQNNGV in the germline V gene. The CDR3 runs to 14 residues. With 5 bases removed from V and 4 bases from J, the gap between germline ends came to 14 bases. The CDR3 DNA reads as TGTGCCAGCAGCCCAAGTGCCCTGAGAGAGACCCAGTACTTC. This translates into CASSPSALRETQYF.

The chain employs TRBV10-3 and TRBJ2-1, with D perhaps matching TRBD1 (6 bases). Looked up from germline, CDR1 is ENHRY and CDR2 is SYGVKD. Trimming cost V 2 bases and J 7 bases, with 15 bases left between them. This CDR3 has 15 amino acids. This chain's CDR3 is CAISEGHRVPNEQFF. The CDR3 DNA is TGTGCCATCAGTGAGGGCCACAGGGTGCCGAATGAGCAGTTCTTC.

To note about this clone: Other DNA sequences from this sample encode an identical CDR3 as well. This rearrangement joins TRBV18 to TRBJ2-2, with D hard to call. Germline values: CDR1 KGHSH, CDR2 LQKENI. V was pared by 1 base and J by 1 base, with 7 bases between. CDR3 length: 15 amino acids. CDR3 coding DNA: TGTGCCAGCTCACCACTCGGCAGGAACACCGGGGAGCTGTTTTTT. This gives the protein CASSPLGRNTGELFF.

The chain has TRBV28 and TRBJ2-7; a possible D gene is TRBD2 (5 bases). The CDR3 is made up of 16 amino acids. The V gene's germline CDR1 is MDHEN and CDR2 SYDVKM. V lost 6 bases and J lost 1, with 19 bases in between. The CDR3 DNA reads TGTGCCAGCAGCCTCCCCCCAGCGGACCGGTCCTACGAGCAGTACTTC. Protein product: CASSLPPADRSYEQYF.

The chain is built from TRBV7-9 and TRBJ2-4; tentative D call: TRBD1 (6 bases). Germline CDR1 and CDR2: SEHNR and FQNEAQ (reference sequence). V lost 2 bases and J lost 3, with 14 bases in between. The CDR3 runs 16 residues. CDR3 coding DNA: TGTGCCAGCAGCTTATGGACCACAGGGTTCAAAAACATTCAGTACTTC. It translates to CASSLWTTGFKNIQYF.

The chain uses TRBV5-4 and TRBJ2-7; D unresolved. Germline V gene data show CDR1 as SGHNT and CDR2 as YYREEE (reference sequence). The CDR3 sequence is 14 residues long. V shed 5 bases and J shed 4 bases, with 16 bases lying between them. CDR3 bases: TGTGCCAGCAGTTCGCCCGGGCCGCCTTACGAGCAGTACTTC. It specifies CASSSPGPPYEQYF.

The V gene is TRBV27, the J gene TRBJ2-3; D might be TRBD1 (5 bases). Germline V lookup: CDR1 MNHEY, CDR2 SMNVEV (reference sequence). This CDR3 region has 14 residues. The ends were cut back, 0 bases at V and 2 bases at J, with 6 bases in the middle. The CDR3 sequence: CASSLSGHTDTQYF. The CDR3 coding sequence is TGTGCCAGCAGTTTATCGGGGCACACAGATACGCAGTATTTT.

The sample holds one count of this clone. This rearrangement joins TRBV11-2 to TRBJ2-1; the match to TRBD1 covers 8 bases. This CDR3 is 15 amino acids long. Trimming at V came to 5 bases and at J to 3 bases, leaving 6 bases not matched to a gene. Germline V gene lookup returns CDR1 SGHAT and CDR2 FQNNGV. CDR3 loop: CASSTTGVSYNEQFF. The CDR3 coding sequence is TGTGCCAGCAGCACGACAGGGGTGAGCTACAATGAGCAGTTCTTC.

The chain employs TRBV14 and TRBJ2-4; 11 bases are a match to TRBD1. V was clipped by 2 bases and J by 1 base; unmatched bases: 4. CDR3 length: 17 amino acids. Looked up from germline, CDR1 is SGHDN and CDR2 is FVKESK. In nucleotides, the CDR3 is TGTGCCAGCAGCCAATCGGACAGGGGGCTTGCCAAAAACATTCAGTACTTC. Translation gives CASSQSDRGLAKNIQYF.

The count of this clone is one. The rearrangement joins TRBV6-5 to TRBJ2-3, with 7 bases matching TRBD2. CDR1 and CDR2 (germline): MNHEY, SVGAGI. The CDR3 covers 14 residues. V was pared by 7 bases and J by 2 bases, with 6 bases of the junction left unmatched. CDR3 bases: TGTGCCAGCACCCAAGCGGGACTCACAGATACGCAGTATTTT. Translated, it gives CASTQAGLTDTQYF.

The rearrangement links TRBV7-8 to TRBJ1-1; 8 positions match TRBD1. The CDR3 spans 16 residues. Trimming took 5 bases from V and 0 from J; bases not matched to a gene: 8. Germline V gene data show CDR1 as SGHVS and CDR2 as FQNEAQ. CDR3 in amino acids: CASSPDRGLMNTEAFF. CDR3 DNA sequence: TGTGCCAGCAGCCCTGACAGGGGTCTCATGAACACTGAAGCTTTCTTT.

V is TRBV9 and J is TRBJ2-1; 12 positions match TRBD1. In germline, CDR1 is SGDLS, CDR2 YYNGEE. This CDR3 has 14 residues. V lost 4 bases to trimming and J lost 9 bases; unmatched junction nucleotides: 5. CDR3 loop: CASSIGTGGTEQFF. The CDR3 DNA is TGTGCCAGCAGCATTGGGACAGGGGGCACTGAGCAGTTCTTC.